This T cell receptor (beta chain) emerged from a study of esophageal squamous cell carcinoma under preoperative chemotherapy. Study-wide context: Both tumor-infiltrating lymphocytes and peripheral blood T cells had their TCR repertoires profiled. Broader study findings: Peripheral T cells migrating into the tumor appeared to partly supply post-treatment tumor-infiltrating lymphocytes.

Time point reported: after preoperative PTX-NDP chemotherapy. Preoperative chemotherapy with paclitaxel-nedaplatin was given to patients before surgery. This clonotype was observed many times. Its antigen is not identified. MiXCR, run by TCRdb on the PCR reads, gives a single entry per CDR3 protein. The sample holds around 34,000 distinct CDR3 sequences, under 60% seen once. The CDR3 runs 16 residues. Germline values: CDR1 MNHNS, CDR2 SASEGT. Deletions cut 6 bases from V and 0 bases from J, with 17 bases between. The receptor's source is a human donor with esophageal squamous cell carcinoma. The donor label of this sample is uncertain. This material was acquired from a patient given preoperative chemotherapy. The rearrangement links TRBV6-1 to TRBJ2-5; D might be TRBD2 (7 bases). CDR3 amino acids: CASSRSRGGYQETQYF. DNA for the CDR3: TGTGCCAGCAGCCGAAGTAGGGGGGGGTACCAAGAGACCCAGTACTTC.